The 24 T cell receptor beta chains listed next were all sequenced from one sample in a study of T cells in Graves' hyperthyroidism and ophthalmopathy. Amplified TCR beta CDR3 regions came from RNA transcripts. The TCR CDR3 first-round RT-PCR relied on the HTBI primer set. From the multiplex PCR reads, TCRdb called clonotypes with MiXCR, one entry per CDR3 protein. The sample has a few hundred thousand distinct CDR3 sequences, approximately 17% seen once; the top ten hold around 17%. Sequences were obtained from blood. The receptors come from a woman aged 18 to 35 with Graves' ophthalmopathy.

In this sample, this clonotype turned up many times. The rearrangement uses TRBV9 and TRBJ2-7, with 8 bases aligning to TRBD2. Germline V CDR1 and CDR2: SGDLS, YYNGEE. The CDR3 is made up of 14 amino acids. The V segment lost 4 bases and the J segment 3 bases; nucleotides outside the gene matches: 6. CDR3 in amino acids: CASSPRTSSYEQYF. DNA of the CDR3: TGTGCCAGCAGCCCCCGGACTAGCAGCTACGAGCAGTACTTC.

The J gene is TRBJ1-4, the V gene TRBV11-2, with D perhaps matching TRBD1 (6 bases). Trimming removed 1 base at V and 7 bases at J, with 13 bases between. Per the germline V gene, CDR1 is SGHAT and CDR2 is FQNNGV. The CDR3 is 15 amino acids. The CDR3 DNA reads as TGTGCCAGCAGCTTAGTCCCCAGGGGCGGTGAAAAACTGTTTTTT. Protein sequence: CASSLVPRGGEKLFF.

This chain connects TRBV4-1 to TRBJ1-2, with a tentative D call TRBD1 (5 bases). V dropped 2 bases and J dropped 2 bases, with 18 bases sitting between them. The CDR3 totals 17 residues. The germline gives CDR1 MGHRA, CDR2 YSYEKL. DNA of the CDR3: TGCGCCAGCAGCCAAAGTCTCGGGGCGGGGAAAAACTATGGCTACACCTTC. Translated: CASSQSLGAGKNYGYTF.

J is TRBJ2-3 and V is TRBV11-2; 7 bases line up with TRBD2. This CDR3 is built from 15 residues. The germline CDR1 and CDR2 sequences are SGHAT and FQNNGV. Trimming took 3 bases from V and 0 from J; bases not matched to a gene: 3. The CDR3 is CASSFGGRSTDTQYF. In DNA form, the CDR3 reads TGTGCCAGCAGCTTTGGCGGGAGAAGCACAGATACGCAGTATTTT.

This clonotype has only a few counts. This CDR3 reads CASSQDPGQGLNGEAFF. CDR3 coding DNA: TGTGCCAGCAGCCAAGATCCAGGGCAGGGATTAAATGGTGAAGCTTTCTTT. The chain employs TRBV4-2 and TRBJ1-1; TRBD1 might be the D (5 bases). The V and J ends lost 0 bases and 7 bases respectively, with 21 bases between them. The CDR3 sequence is 17 residues long. Germline lookup yields CDR1 LGHNA and CDR2 YNFKEQ.

This clonotype came up many times. The V call is TRBV30, the J call TRBJ2-1; D not certain. V dropped 0 bases and J dropped 2 bases, with 5 bases sitting between them. The germline V gene has CDR1 GTSNPN and CDR2 SVGIG (reference sequence). This CDR3 has 13 residues. In DNA form, the CDR3 reads TGTGCCTGGAGTGTTAGCCCCTACAATGAGCAGTTCTTC. Protein product: CAWSVSPYNEQFF.

This clonotype came up once. A much larger clone sits a single nucleotide away, making a read error possible. J is TRBJ1-4 and V is TRBV7-2, with D tentatively TRBD1 (5 bases). The germline gives CDR1 SGHTA, CDR2 FQGNSA. CDR3 size: 16 residues. The DNA for the CDR3 is TGTGCCAGGAGCTTCAGTCAGGGCCGGGCTAATGAAAAACTGTTTTTT. This encodes CARSFSQGRANEKLFF.

This clonotype has a handful of counts. The rearrangement links TRBV5-1 to TRBJ2-2; 7 bases are a match to TRBD1. With V trimmed by 9 bases and J by 2 bases, 7 bases remained unmatched. This CDR3 region has 14 residues. The germline V gene has CDR1 SGHRS and CDR2 YFSETQ. The chain's CDR3 is CATRQGGNTGELFF. CDR3 coding DNA: TGCGCCACCCGACAGGGCGGAAACACCGGGGAGCTGTTTTTT.

Many counts were recorded for this clonotype. CDR3 bases: TGTGCCACTTCGAAGGACAGCTCCTATAATTCACCCCTCCACTTT. It encodes CATSKDSSYNSPLHF. This chain joins TRBV6-4 and TRBJ1-6; perhaps TRBD1 as D (6 bases). The CDR3 length is 15 residues. The germline CDR1 and CDR2 sequences are MRHNA and SNTAGT. Trimming removed 10 bases at V and 0 bases at J, with 13 bases between.

In regard to this clonotype: Since a much larger clone is just one base distant, this may be a read error. CDR3 DNA: TGTGCCAGCAGCCGGGACAGGGCTAACTATGGCTACGCCTTC. Translated, it gives CASSRDRANYGYAF. V usage is TRBV7-2 and J usage is TRBJ1-2; TRBD1 aligns across 9 bases. The CDR3 covers 14 residues. The germline V gene has CDR1 SGHTA and CDR2 FQGNSA.

The chain combines TRBV7-9 with TRBJ1-6; D gene uncertain. The CDR3 is made up of 16 amino acids. Trimming stripped 4 bases from V and 6 bases from J, with 16 bases between. Germline-derived CDR1 and CDR2 are SEHNR and FQNEAQ (reference sequence). CDR3 amino acids: CASSWEVSTANSPLHF. The CDR3 DNA follows: TGTGCCAGCAGCTGGGAAGTCTCGACCGCTAATTCACCCCTCCACTTT.

This clonotype has just a few counts. J is TRBJ1-4 and V is TRBV9; D is undetermined. The V and J ends lost 0 bases and 0 bases respectively, with 6 bases between them. Germline CDR1 reads SGDLS; CDR2 reads YYNGEE. The CDR3 contains 15 residues. The CDR3 here is CASSVAVATNEKLFF. The CDR3 coding sequence is TGTGCCAGCAGCGTAGCGGTTGCAACTAATGAAAAACTGTTTTTT. The full variable domain, in which reference TRBV9 and TRBJ1-4 provide the parts outside the CDR3, is DSGVTQTPKHLITATGQRVTLRCSPRSGDLSVYWYQQSLDQGLQFLIQYYNGEERAKGNILERFSAQQFPDLHSELNLSSLELGDSALYFCASSVAVATNEKLFFGSGTQLSVL.

The table lists this clonotype with many counts. The chain is built from TRBV3-1 and TRBJ1-4, with unresolved D. V dropped 3 bases and J dropped 8 bases, with 16 bases sitting between them. Germline V gives CDR1 LGHDT, CDR2 YNNKEL (reference sequence). The CDR3 has 15 residues. CDR3 sequence (DNA): TGTGCCAGCAGCCACCGGGGAGGGAGGGAAGAAAAACTGTTTTTT. Its translation is CASSHRGGREEKLFF.

This clonotype has at least ten counts. The rearrangement uses TRBV28 and TRBJ2-6; 9 positions agree with TRBD1. This CDR3 contains 18 residues. V lost 7 bases to trimming and J lost 0 bases; unmatched junction nucleotides: 10. CDR1 is MDHEN and CDR2 is SYDVKM in the germline V gene. CDR3 sequence: CASMRGDRVNSGANVLTF. The CDR3 coding sequence is TGTGCCAGCATGAGAGGGGACAGGGTAAACTCTGGGGCCAACGTCCTGACTTTC.

This clonotype was seen many times. The V gene is TRBV11-2, the J gene TRBJ2-7; 8 nucleotides match TRBD2. The CDR3 spans 15 residues. The V and J ends lost 5 bases and 0 bases, in that order; junction bases with no gene match: 6. Germline V lookup: CDR1 SGHAT, CDR2 FQNNGV. CDR3 coding DNA: TGTGCCAGCAGCCACGAAGCGGGGGTCTCCTACGAGCAGTACTTC. Protein: CASSHEAGVSYEQYF.

This clonotype has just a few counts. The chain is built from TRBV2 and TRBJ2-7; the match to TRBD1 covers 10 bases. The CDR3 has 13 amino acids. The J segment lost 4 bases and the V segment lost 8 bases, leaving 5 bases of the junction unmatched. From germline, CDR1 is SNHLY and CDR2 FYNNEI. The CDR3 region is CASHDRGLYEQYF. CDR3 bases: TGTGCCAGCCATGACAGGGGGCTTTACGAGCAGTACTTC.

This clonotype was counted at least ten times. CDR3: CASSQESGTSDFQETQYF. In nucleotides, the CDR3 is TGTGCCAGCAGCCAAGAATCCGGGACTAGCGATTTCCAAGAGACCCAGTACTTC. This sequence joins TRBV3-1 and TRBJ2-5; 10 nucleotides match TRBD2. This CDR3 has 18 amino acids. CDR1 is LGHDT, CDR2 YNNKEL, per germline (reference sequence). The V gene end was trimmed by 0 bases and the J gene end by 1 base; junction bases not matched to a gene: 8.

This clonotype was seen only a few times. The V gene is TRBV7-9, the J gene TRBJ2-2, with D unresolved. Trimming pared 5 bases from V and 2 bases from J, leaving 9 bases between. Germline-derived CDR1 and CDR2 are SEHNR and FQNEAQ (reference sequence). This CDR3 comprises 14 residues. The CDR3 region has the DNA TGTGCCAGCAGCCAGCCACATAACACCGGGGAGCTGTTTTTT. It yields the protein CASSQPHNTGELFF.

The table lists this clonotype with many counts. The chain couples TRBV7-2 to TRBJ1-2, with unresolved D. This CDR3 contains 14 residues. Germline lookup yields CDR1 SGHTA and CDR2 FQGNSA. The V and J ends lost 4 bases and 7 bases respectively, with 16 bases between them. CDR3 loop: CASSSGRQSGGYTF. CDR3 in DNA: TGTGCCAGCAGCTCGGGTCGGCAGAGCGGTGGCTACACCTTC.

This clonotype was picked up a small number of times. This chain joins TRBV4-1 and TRBJ2-5; D possibly corresponds to TRBD1 (6 bases). Germline V gene sequence: CDR1 MGHRA, CDR2 YSYEKL. V was pared by 0 bases and J by 5 bases, with 13 bases between. CDR3 length: 15 amino acids. The CDR3 DNA follows: TGCGCCAGCAGCCAAGAAACCCTAGGGGGTGAGACCCAGTACTTC. Protein sequence: CASSQETLGGETQYF.

The chain carries TRBV29-1 and TRBJ1-1; the match to TRBD1 covers 8 bases. This CDR3 spans 12 amino acids. Germline V CDR1 and CDR2: SQVTM, ANQGSEA. The ends lost 6 bases at V and 1 base at J; junction bases unmatched: 1. The CDR3 region has the DNA TGCAGCGTGACAGGGGCGAACACTGAAGCTTTCTTT. Encoded protein: CSVTGANTEAFF.

This clonotype was found many times. This chain joins TRBV5-1 and TRBJ2-1; 14 bases match TRBD2. The CDR3 loop spans 17 amino acids. CDR1 SGHRS and CDR2 YFSETQ come from the germline V gene. Trimming cost V 3 bases and J 4 bases; bases outside gene matches: 6. CDR3 amino acids: CASSSGLAGEIYNEQFF. CDR3 DNA: TGCGCCAGCAGCTCGGGACTAGCGGGGGAGATTTACAATGAGCAGTTCTTC.

The V and J genes are TRBV6-5 and TRBJ1-2; tentatively, D is TRBD1 (6 bases). V was shortened by 0 bases and J by 5 bases, with 16 bases between the two germline ends. CDR1 is MNHEY and CDR2 is SVGAGI in the germline V gene. The CDR3 totals 16 residues. In DNA, the CDR3 is TGTGCCAGCAGTTACTCGTATTCTACAGGGATGTATGGCTACACCTTC. Encoded protein: CASSYSYSTGMYGYTF.

The chain has TRBV29-1 and TRBJ2-1, with 13 positions matching TRBD2. The J segment lost 8 bases and the V segment lost 3 bases, leaving 7 bases of the junction unmatched. The CDR3 is 15 amino acids. Germline lookup yields CDR1 SQVTM and CDR2 ANQGSEA. The CDR3 spells CSVETGLAGVHEQFF. CDR3 in DNA: TGCAGCGTTGAGACAGGACTAGCGGGAGTACATGAGCAGTTCTTC.